The 25 T cell receptor beta chains below were found in one sample sequenced in a study of preoperative IRX-2 immunotherapy in early breast cancer. The table came from immunoSEQ multiplex PCR; TCRdb's copy has only in-frame clones and leaves some out. The data hold approximately 2,100 clones, with roughly two thirds observed a single time. Documented treatment: preoperative locoregional IRX-2 cytokine immunotherapy. The material was tumor tissue, obtained before IRX-2 immunotherapy. These receptors were collected from a human donor with breast cancer.

The chain has TRBV28 and TRBJ2-7; D remains unclear. Germline values: CDR1 MDHEN, CDR2 SYDVKM. This CDR3 is 13 amino acids long. V shed 7 bases and J shed 2 bases, with 12 bases lying between them. Here the CDR3 DNA reads TGTGCCAGCACTTCGACAAACGCCTACGAGCAGTACGTC. Its protein product is CASTSTNAYEQYV.

The rearrangement uses TRBV7-2 and TRBJ2-2; the D is unclear. The germline CDR1 and CDR2 sequences are SGHTA and FQGNSA. The CDR3 is 13 amino acids. Trimming took off 1 base at V and 5 bases at J, with 5 bases between the two ends. In DNA, the CDR3 is TGTGCCAGCAGCTTAGTTCTAACCGGGGAGCTGTTTTTT. Amino acids: CASSLVLTGELFF. Full variable domain (rest looked up from reference TRBV7-2 and TRBJ2-2): GAGVSQSPSNKVTEKGKDVELRCDPISGHTALYWYRQSLGQGLEFLIYFQGNSAPDKSGLPSDRFSAERTGGSVSTLTIQRTQQEDSAVYLCASSLVLTGELFFGEGSRLTVL.

CDR3 in amino acids: CASSLRGTQETQYF. The CDR3 DNA reads as TGTGCCAGCTCTCTTAGGGGGACCCAAGAGACCCAGTACTTC. The chain recombines TRBV18 with TRBJ2-5; TRBD1 might be the D (6 bases). Per the germline V gene, CDR1 is KGHSH and CDR2 is LQKENI. The CDR3 runs 14 residues. Trimming shortened V by 6 bases and J by 1 base, and 12 bases separated the two germline ends.

This rearrangement joins TRBV18 to TRBJ2-1, with 9 bases fitting TRBD2. The CDR3 consists of 16 residues. Germline-derived CDR1 and CDR2 are KGHSH and LQKENI. Germline trimming cut 2 bases from V and 6 bases from J; bases unmatched to any gene: 8. This CDR3 is CASSPIAASGTNEQFF. CDR3 DNA sequence: TGTGCCAGCTCACCAATTGCCGCTAGCGGGACCAATGAGCAGTTCTTC.

J is TRBJ1-1 and V is TRBV23-1, with D hard to call. TRBV23-1 is filed as an ORF, its function uncertain. This CDR3 has 13 amino acids. V was shortened by 6 bases and J by 5 bases, with 13 bases between the two germline ends. The CDR3 is CASSLVERTEAFF. The CDR3 nucleotides read TGCGCCAGCAGCTTAGTGGAACGGACTGAAGCTTTCTTT.

This chain links TRBV6-8 with TRBJ1-4; 9 nucleotides match TRBD1. Germline V gene lookup returns CDR1 MNHGY and CDR2 SAAAGT. This CDR3 is built from 16 residues. V was clipped by 8 bases and J by 5 bases; unmatched bases: 12. CDR3 nucleotide sequence: TGTGCCAGCCGGTCCCGGGACAGGGCGAAGAATGAAAAACTGTTTTTT. The encoded protein is CASRSRDRAKNEKLFF.

V and J are TRBV7-1 and TRBJ1-1; D gene ambiguous. TRBV7-1 belongs to the ORF category, with a function that is uncertain. V was trimmed by 4 bases and J by 1 base, leaving 19 bases between them. This CDR3 comprises 17 residues. The chain's CDR3 is CASSLNMAGGGNTEAFF. The CDR3 DNA follows: TGTGCCAGCAGCTTAAATATGGCGGGTGGCGGGAACACTGAAGCTTTCTTT.

The rearrangement joins TRBV28 to TRBJ2-7, with TRBD2 as a possible D gene (6 bases). The ends were cut back, 5 bases at V and 7 bases at J, with 18 bases in the middle. There are 14 residues in the CDR3. From germline, CDR1 is MDHEN and CDR2 SYDVKM. DNA for the CDR3: TGTGCCAGCAGTAGCCTGGAATCTGGGAGGGAGCAGTACTTC. This sequence encodes CASSSLESGREQYF.

The CDR3 DNA reads TGTGCCAGCAGCCCTGGGCAGGGAACCCTCGGGGGCTACACCTTC. The encoded protein is CASSPGQGTLGGYTF. The J gene is TRBJ1-2, the V gene TRBV11-3; D possibly corresponds to TRBD1 (5 bases). CDR3 length: 15 amino acids. Trimming pared 5 bases from V and 8 bases from J, leaving 21 bases between. From germline, CDR1 is SGHNT and CDR2 YENEEA. Full variable domain (missing parts from reference TRBV11-3 and TRBJ1-2): EAGVVQSPRYKIIEKKQPVAFWCNPISGHNTLYWYLQNLGQGPELLIRYENEEAVDDSQLPKDRFSAERLKGVDSTLKIQPAELGDSAVYLCASSPGQGTLGGYTFGSGTRLTVV.

The CDR3 region is CASSRTLNTGELFF. In DNA form, the CDR3 reads TGTGCCAGCAGCCGTACATTGAACACCGGGGAGCTGTTTTTT. The chain recombines TRBV11-3 with TRBJ2-2; D not certain. This CDR3 is 14 amino acids long. Trimming pared 5 bases from V and 1 base from J, leaving 8 bases between. Looked up from germline, CDR1 is SGHNT and CDR2 is YENEEA.

The chain couples TRBV6-7 to TRBJ2-7; 7 bases map to TRBD1. TRBV6-7 is sorted into the ORF group, with uncertain function. V was pared by 6 bases and J by 1 base, with 12 bases of the junction left unmatched. The CDR3 is 16 residues long. CDR3 sequence: CASSEPLGGASYEQYF. The CDR3 DNA sequence: TGTGCCAGCAGCGAACCCCTAGGGGGCGCATCCTACGAGCAGTACTTC.

This chain joins TRBV28 and TRBJ2-5; the match to TRBD2 covers 13 bases. V lost 2 bases, J lost 5 bases, and 8 bases stayed unmatched. The CDR3 totals 17 residues. Germline CDR1 reads MDHEN; CDR2 reads SYDVKM. For the CDR3, the DNA is TGTGCCAGCAGTTTAAGGACTAGCGGGGGCCTTGGGGAGACCCAGTACTTC. Protein sequence: CASSLRTSGGLGETQYF. The full variable domain, rest sourced from reference TRBV28 and TRBJ2-5, is DVKVTQSSRYLVKRTGEKVFLECVQDMDHENMFWYRQDPGLGLRLIYFSYDVKMKEKGDIPEGYSVSREKKERFSLILESASTNQTSMYLCASSLRTSGGLGETQYFGPGTRLLVL.

The V and J genes are TRBV6-8 and TRBJ1-5; 7 bases match TRBD1. V was clipped by 2 bases and J by 9 bases; unmatched bases: 7. Germline CDR1 is MNHGY and CDR2 is SAAAGT. CDR3 length: 14 amino acids. The CDR3 sequence is CASSYGAPGGPQHF. CDR3 sequence (DNA): TGTGCCAGCAGTTACGGTGCCCCAGGGGGGCCCCAGCATTTT.

The chain uses TRBV14 and TRBJ1-2; D remains unclear. Germline V gives CDR1 SGHDN, CDR2 FVKESK. Trimming pared 1 base from V and 8 bases from J, leaving 14 bases between. This CDR3 has 14 amino acids. Here the CDR3 DNA reads TGTGCCAGCAGCCAAGGACCCCGTACTGGGGGCTACACCTTC. It codes for CASSQGPRTGGYTF.

V and J are TRBV11-3 and TRBJ2-3, with 9 positions matching TRBD2. The length of the CDR3 is 15 residues. Germline-derived CDR1 and CDR2 are SGHNT and YENEEA. Trimming cost V 5 bases and J 4 bases; bases outside gene matches: 7. In nucleotides, the CDR3 is TGTGCCAGCAGCCAACCCCTAGCGGGGTCAGATACGCAGTATTTT. Residues: CASSQPLAGSDTQYF.

This chain connects TRBV9 to TRBJ1-1; D gene ambiguous. In germline, CDR1 is SGDLS, CDR2 YYNGEE. Between the trimmed V and J ends, which lost 0 bases and 1 base, there was a span of 10 bases. The CDR3 extends over 15 amino acids. The DNA of the CDR3 is TGTGCCAGCAGCGTAGATCGTGCGGGGAACACTGAAGCTTTCTTT. Encoded protein: CASSVDRAGNTEAFF. The complete variable domain, with remaining parts taken from reference TRBV9 and TRBJ1-1, reads DSGVTQTPKHLITATGQRVTLRCSPRSGDLSVYWYQQSLDQGLQFLIQYYNGEERAKGNILERFSAQQFPDLHSELNLSSLELGDSALYFCASSVDRAGNTEAFFGQGTRLTVV.

This clone has only a few counts. The chain couples TRBV6-8 to TRBJ2-2; a possible D gene is TRBD2 (6 bases). The CDR3 covers 12 residues. V was pared by 4 bases and J by 7 bases, with 7 bases between. Germline V lookup: CDR1 MNHGY, CDR2 SAAAGT. The CDR3 bases are TGTGCCAGCAGTTTGGGGGGCGGGGAGCTGTTTTTT. Amino acids: CASSLGGGELFF.

This chain links TRBV6-8 with TRBJ1-6, with D unclear. The V end lost 2 bases, the J end lost 16 bases, and 15 bases lay between the germline ends. The CDR3 covers 13 residues. From germline, CDR1 is MNHGY and CDR2 SAAAGT. CDR3 region: CASSYRLPPQLHF. CDR3 bases: TGTGCCAGCAGTTACAGGCTCCCCCCACAGCTCCACTTT.

This clone was counted between two and nine times. V gene TRBV6-8 combines with J gene TRBJ1-1, with TRBD1 as a possible D gene (5 bases). Trimming left V 0 bases short and J 5 bases short, with 7 bases between. Germline loops: CDR1 MNHGY, CDR2 SAAAGT. The CDR3 is 13 amino acids. CDR3 nucleotide sequence: TGTGCCAGCAGTTACTCCGGGGGAACTGAAGCTTTCTTT. It yields the protein CASSYSGGTEAFF.

This clone was detected a few times. The chain links TRBV6-8 to TRBJ1-4; 8 nucleotides line up with TRBD1. Trimming cost V 8 bases and J 4 bases; bases outside gene matches: 9. This CDR3 region has 15 residues. Germline CDR1 MNHGY, CDR2 SAAAGT. CDR3 nucleotides: TGTGCCAGCCGAGCGCCTACAGGGGGTAATGAAAAACTGTTTTTT. It is translated as CASRAPTGGNEKLFF.

The chain carries TRBV19 and TRBJ1-1; 9 bases are shared with TRBD1. V shed 5 bases, J shed 11 bases, and the junction held 12 bases outside the gene matches. Germline values: CDR1 LNHDA, CDR2 SQIVND (reference sequence). The length of the CDR3 is 14 residues. The CDR3 coding sequence is TGTGCCAGTAGTCTCGGTCGGGACAGGGTGGACGCTTTCTTT. It encodes CASSLGRDRVDAFF.

This chain joins TRBV19 and TRBJ1-4, with D possibly being TRBD1 (5 bases). The length of the CDR3 is 15 residues. The germline V gene encodes CDR1 LNHDA and CDR2 SQIVND (reference sequence). Trimming shortened V by 8 bases and J by 3 bases, and 16 bases separated the two germline ends. The chain's CDR3 is CASRGLGVANEKLFF. The CDR3 nucleotides read TGTGCCAGTCGCGGATTGGGGGTGGCTAATGAAAAACTGTTTTTT.

This clone was recorded a few times. The chain uses TRBV11-3 and TRBJ2-1, with D perhaps TRBD2 (6 bases). CDR3 length equals 19 residues. The germline V gene encodes CDR1 SGHNT and CDR2 YENEEA. V was clipped by 2 bases and J by 5 bases, with 25 bases between them. DNA of the CDR3: TGTGCCAGCAGCTTATTTTTTGAGACTAGTGCCGGTGGGGACAATGAGCAGTTCTTC. This sequence encodes CASSLFFETSAGGDNEQFF.

Concerning this clone itself: Germline and junction disagree at one end, which may indicate a read error. The CDR3 sequence: CASSWASNTGELFF. DNA for the CDR3: TGTGCTAGCAGCTGGGCCTCGAACACCGGGGAGCTGTTTTTT. V is TRBV11-3 and J is TRBJ2-2; D is undetermined. The CDR3 spans 14 residues. Looked up from germline, CDR1 is SGHNT and CDR2 is YENEEA. Complete variable domain (other parts from reference TRBV11-3 and TRBJ2-2): EAGVVQSPRYKIIEKKQPVAFWCNPISGHNTLYWYLQNLGQGPELLIRYENEEAVDDSQLPKDRFSAERLKGVDSTLKIQPAELGDSAVYLCASSWASNTGELFFGEGSRLTVL.

The rearrangement links TRBV29-1 to TRBJ1-1, with unresolved D. This CDR3 is 13 amino acids long. Germline-derived CDR1 and CDR2 are SQVTM and ANQGSEA. The V and J ends lost 5 bases and 1 base respectively, with 11 bases between them. CDR3 region: CSVRPGANTEAFF. In DNA, the CDR3 is TGCAGCGTTAGGCCGGGTGCGAACACTGAAGCTTTCTTT.